This entry lists 10 T cell receptor beta chains sequenced from one sample in a study of shared clonotypes between healthy human individuals. The assay was immunoSEQ multiplex PCR, and TCRdb's table has in-frame clones only and misses some. Counted here are 950,000 to 1,100,000 clones, about 75% occurring once; the ten biggest clones make up 1.4% to 1.5%. Sequencing was performed on memory CD4+ T cells sorted from blood. Subset given: CD45RA-negative fraction. The receptors shown here come from a man aged 18 to 29 in good health.

This clone was picked up one time. This rearrangement joins TRBV5-1 to TRBJ2-5; 8 bases fit TRBD2. The CDR3 sequence is 16 residues long. Germline V lookup: CDR1 SGHRS, CDR2 YFSETQ. V lost 0 bases, J lost 1 base, and 5 bases stayed unmatched. CDR3 loop: CASSLGSGGLQETQYF. The CDR3 DNA is TGCGCCAGCAGCTTGGGGAGCGGGGGACTCCAAGAGACCCAGTACTTC.

The rearrangement joins TRBV7-8 to TRBJ1-1; D unclear. V was clipped by 5 bases and J by 4 bases, with 11 bases between them. Looked up from germline, CDR1 is SGHVS and CDR2 is FQNEAQ. The CDR3 totals 13 residues. Here the CDR3 reads CASSTTEGTEAFF. The CDR3 coding sequence is TGTGCCAGCAGCACCACGGAGGGCACTGAAGCTTTCTTT.

The rearrangement links TRBV2 to TRBJ2-2; D gene uncertain. The CDR3 length is 15 residues. Germline CDR1 SNHLY, CDR2 FYNNEI. Trimming took 6 bases from V and 0 from J, leaving 11 bases between them. The CDR3 coding sequence is TGTGCCAGCAGAACTGGACCCTCGAACACCGGGGAGCTGTTTTTT. This encodes CASRTGPSNTGELFF.

The chain links TRBV2 to TRBJ2-1; D may match TRBD1 or TRBD2 (5 bases each). V lost 4 bases and J lost 6, with 10 bases in between. The CDR3 sequence is 13 residues long. CDR1 SNHLY and CDR2 FYNNEI come from the germline V gene. The CDR3 here is CASSGGTSNEQFF. The CDR3 DNA sequence: TGTGCCAGCAGTGGGGGCACTAGCAATGAGCAGTTCTTC.

The chain recombines TRBV10-3 with TRBJ1-6, with D tentatively TRBD1 (5 bases). Germline CDR1 reads ENHRY; CDR2 reads SYGVKD. CDR3 length equals 16 residues. Between the trimmed V and J ends, which lost 3 bases and 6 bases, there was a span of 15 bases. The CDR3, as DNA: TGTGCCATCAGTGATTCAGGGACGAGAATTAATTCACCCCTCCACTTT. This codes for CAISDSGTRINSPLHF.

V and J are TRBV28 and TRBJ2-7, with 9 bases fitting TRBD1. CDR1 is MDHEN, CDR2 SYDVKM, per germline. This CDR3 contains 14 residues. Trimming removed 5 bases from V and 3 bases from J; junction bases left unmatched: 5. CDR3 amino acids: CASSIPGQGYEQYF. The CDR3 nucleotides read TGTGCCAGCAGTATACCGGGACAGGGCTACGAGCAGTACTTC.

The chain couples TRBV28 to TRBJ1-5; 8 bases are shared with TRBD1. Germline CDR1 reads MDHEN; CDR2 reads SYDVKM. V lost 4 bases to trimming and J lost 6 bases; unmatched junction nucleotides: 8. The CDR3 contains 15 residues. CDR3 amino acids: CASSSGQGASQPQHF. In nucleotides, the CDR3 is TGTGCCAGCAGTTCAGGACAGGGAGCGAGTCAGCCCCAGCATTTT.

There are a few counts of this clone. V gene TRBV7-8 combines with J gene TRBJ2-7, with D tentatively TRBD1 (5 bases). V was shortened by 1 base and J by 6 bases, with 10 bases between the two germline ends. This CDR3 spans 13 amino acids. CDR1 is SGHVS, CDR2 FQNEAQ, per germline. Here the CDR3 DNA reads TGTGCCAGCAGCTTAGGACAGCTCCGCGAGCAGTACTTC. This sequence encodes CASSLGQLREQYF.

This clone has a single count. This chain uses TRBV4-1 with TRBJ2-5, with 7 bases identical to TRBD2. The J segment lost 2 bases and the V segment lost 1 base, leaving 16 bases of the junction unmatched. The germline gives CDR1 MGHRA, CDR2 YSYEKL. The CDR3 runs to 19 residues. CDR3 protein: CASSQVYTGGMIRQETQYF. In DNA form, the CDR3 reads TGCGCCAGCAGCCAAGTTTATACCGGGGGGATGATCCGTCAAGAGACCCAGTACTTC.

In DNA form, the CDR3 reads TGCGCCAGCAGTGACCAGGGGCAACAGCCCCAGCATTTT. It encodes CASSDQGQQPQHF. The chain employs TRBV10-2 and TRBJ1-5, with a possible D match to TRBD1 (6 bases). Per the germline V gene, CDR1 is WSHSY and CDR2 is SAAADI. Trimming removed 3 bases at V and 7 bases at J, with 10 bases between. CDR3 size: 13 residues.